This T cell receptor (beta chain) was captured in a study of post-analysis software for immune sequencing data. Study details: Relapsing-remitting, secondary progressive and progressive-relapsing forms of multiple sclerosis all featured among disease courses.

The TCR beta cDNA libraries contained unique molecular identifiers. TCRdb analysed the PCR reads with MiXCR anew, one entry per CDR3 protein. The sample includes fewer than 900,000 distinct CDR3 sequences, about half seen only once; the top ten take 4% to 5%. Turning to this clonotype: Its target is unknown. The germline gene is not matched at one end of the junction; a read error may be the cause.

Study-level results: Normalized Chao1 diversity was significantly reduced in patients versus controls.

The TCR originated in a girl under 18 with multiple sclerosis. Sequenced input: blood.

The CDR3 nucleotides are TGTGCCTGGAGTGTACCGGGGTCAGTCGCGGGTGAAGTTTTCTTT. It translates to CAWSVPGSVAGEVFF. The chain links TRBV30 to TRBJ1-1; D is ambiguous. Germline CDR1 GTSNPN, CDR2 SVGIG (reference sequence). There are 15 residues in the CDR3.